This T cell receptor (beta chain) appears in the sequencing data of a study of ipilimumab plus nivolumab after autologous stem cell transplantation. The wider study: Typical patient got a handful of ipilimumab doses and about eight nivolumab doses (median).

The protocol was immunoSEQ multiplex PCR, while the TCRdb copy is restricted to in-frame clones and leaves out a portion. The profile shows about 22,000 clones, 77% of them singletons. Ipilimumab, 1 mg/kg, started 14 to 28 days after autologous transplant. Dosing: nivolumab 3 mg/kg IV, weeks 1, 4, 7, 10, then every two weeks to week 26. The germline gives CDR1 SNHLY, CDR2 FYNNEI. With 1 base removed from V and 0 bases from J, the gap between germline ends came to 10 bases. The CDR3 totals 16 residues. Worth noting for this clone: Its antigen is unidentified.

Study results and limitations: TCR repertoire, Treg phenotype and gut microbiota reportedly support more study of this approach.

The material was PBMCs, obtained in a trial of ipilimumab plus nivolumab as post-transplant consolidation. The receptor comes from a male donor with diffuse large B-cell lymphoma. The chain joins TRBV2 to TRBJ1-5, with D perhaps TRBD1 (5 bases). The chain's CDR3 is CASSEVGGYSNQPQHF. For the CDR3, the DNA is TGTGCCAGCAGTGAAGTTGGGGGTTATAGCAATCAGCCCCAGCATTTT.